A single T cell receptor beta chain is shown here with its context. Its cognate antigen is unknown. This record comes from a study of T cells in localized non-small cell lung cancer. General study findings and limits: The study found T cell clonality highest in uninvolved adjacent lung, above tumor.

Taken at least 2 cm from the tumor margin, the adjacent lung showed no atypia. V lost 4 bases, J lost 1 base, and 17 bases lay in between. CDR1 and CDR2 from the germline V gene are KGHSH and LQKENI. The CDR3 consists of 16 residues. Assay used: immunoSEQ multiplex PCR; TCRdb lists only in-frame clones, some missing. The sample yields roughly 1,200 clones, roughly a fifth seen once. The TCR sequence derives from a woman aged 35 to 69 with stage I lung adenocarcinoma. Specimen: normal lung tissue next to the tumor, collected before any cancer treatment. This chain connects TRBV18 to TRBJ2-7; D unclear. The CDR3 region is CASSRTEGPPSYEQYF. The CDR3 DNA reads as TGTGCCAGCTCACGCACCGAAGGGCCGCCTTCCTACGAGCAGTACTTC.